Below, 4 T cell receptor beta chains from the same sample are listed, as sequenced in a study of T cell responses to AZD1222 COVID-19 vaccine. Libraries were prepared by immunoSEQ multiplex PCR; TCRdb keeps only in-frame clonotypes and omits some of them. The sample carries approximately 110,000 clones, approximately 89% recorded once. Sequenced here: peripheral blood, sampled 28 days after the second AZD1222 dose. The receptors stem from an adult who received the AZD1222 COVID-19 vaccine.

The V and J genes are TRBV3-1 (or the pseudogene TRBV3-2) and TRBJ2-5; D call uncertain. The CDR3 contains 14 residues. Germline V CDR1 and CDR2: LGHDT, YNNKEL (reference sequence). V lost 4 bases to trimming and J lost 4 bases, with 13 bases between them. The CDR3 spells CASSPSALGETQYF. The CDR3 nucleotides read TGTGCCAGCAGCCCCTCGGCCCTTGGAGAGACCCAGTACTTC.

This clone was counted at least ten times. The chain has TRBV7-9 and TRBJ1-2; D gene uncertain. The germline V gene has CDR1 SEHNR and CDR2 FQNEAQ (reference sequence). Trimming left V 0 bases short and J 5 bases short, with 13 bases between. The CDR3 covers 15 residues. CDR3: CASSLASVANYGYTF. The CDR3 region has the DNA TGTGCCAGCAGCTTAGCGAGCGTTGCAAATTATGGCTACACCTTC.

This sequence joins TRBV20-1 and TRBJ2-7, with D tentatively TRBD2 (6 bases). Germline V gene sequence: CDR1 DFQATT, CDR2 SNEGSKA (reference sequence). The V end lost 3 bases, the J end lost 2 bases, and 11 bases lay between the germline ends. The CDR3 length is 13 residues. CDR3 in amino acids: CSASARDPYEQYF. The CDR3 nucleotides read TGCAGTGCTAGTGCGCGGGACCCCTACGAGCAGTACTTC.

The CDR3 loop reads CASTNGVRTNEKLFF. CDR3 nucleotides: TGTGCCAGTACCAATGGGGTACGGACTAATGAAAAACTGTTTTTT. The V gene is TRBV19, the J gene TRBJ1-4; no reliable D call. Germline V gene sequence: CDR1 LNHDA, CDR2 SQIVND (reference sequence). There are 15 residues in the CDR3. The V gene lost 7 bases and the J gene lost 2 bases, with 14 bases spanning the gap.